These 13 T cell receptor beta chains originate from one sample sequenced in a study of blood T cell repertoires in COVID-19. Assay: immunoSEQ multiplex PCR; the TCRdb copy retains only in-frame clones and omits some. This table holds 95,000 to 150,000 clones, around 77% found once. What was sequenced was peripheral blood. These receptors all come from a man in his 60s with active or convalescent COVID-19.

V and J are TRBV6-5 and TRBJ2-7, with D uncertain. The V end was cut by 4 bases, the J end by 3 bases, with 16 bases between. Germline values: CDR1 MNHEY, CDR2 SVGAGI. The CDR3 is 15 residues long. The CDR3 sequence is CASSSYSGFDYEQYF. Here the CDR3 DNA reads TGTGCCAGCAGTTCCTATTCCGGGTTCGACTACGAGCAGTACTTC.

V and J are TRBV18 and TRBJ1-5, with 7 bases that match TRBD1. There are 15 residues in the CDR3. Germline CDR1 reads KGHSH; CDR2 reads LQKENI. Germline trimming cut 6 bases from V and 4 bases from J; bases unmatched to any gene: 9. The CDR3 spells CASSLGQVSNQPQHF. CDR3 DNA: TGTGCCAGCTCTCTCGGACAGGTATCAAATCAGCCCCAGCATTTT. Full variable domain (missing parts from reference TRBV18 and TRBJ1-5): NAGVMQNPRHLVRRRGQEARLRCSPMKGHSHVYWYRQLPEEGLKFMVYLQKENIIDESGMPKERFSAEFPKEGPSILRIQQVVRGDSAAYFCASSLGQVSNQPQHFGDGTRLSIL.

The rearrangement uses TRBV18 and TRBJ1-1, with a tentative D call TRBD1 (5 bases). The CDR3 loop spans 14 amino acids. The V and J ends lost 4 bases and 0 bases respectively, with 9 bases between them. CDR1 KGHSH and CDR2 LQKENI come from the germline V gene. CDR3 nucleotides: TGTGCCAGCTCACGACAGCACATGAACACTGAAGCTTTCTTT. It translates to CASSRQHMNTEAFF.

V usage is TRBV5-6 and J usage is TRBJ1-2; the D is unclear. V lost 0 bases, J lost 8 bases, and 11 bases lay in between. This CDR3 is built from 13 residues. CDR1 and CDR2 from the germline V gene are SGHDT and YYEEEE. CDR3 nucleotides: TGTGCCAGCAGCTTGGGGGCGCGGGAAGGCTACACCTTC. Translating it yields CASSLGAREGYTF.

The J gene is TRBJ2-1, the V gene TRBV10-3; TRBD2 agrees at 8 bases. Germline V gene data show CDR1 as ENHRY and CDR2 as SYGVKD. The CDR3 sequence is 15 residues long. The junction had 2 bases not matched to a gene; V was cut back by 2 bases and J by 2 bases. CDR3 loop: CAISETSGAYNEQFF. CDR3 bases: TGTGCCATCAGTGAGACTAGCGGCGCCTACAATGAGCAGTTCTTC.

J is TRBJ2-7 and V is TRBV7-7, with 9 bases that match TRBD1. The CDR3 runs 14 residues. Germline CDR1 and CDR2: SSHAT and FNYEAQ (reference sequence). The ends lost 5 bases at V and 5 bases at J; junction bases unmatched: 7. The CDR3 sequence: CASSEGQGYHEQYF. In nucleotides, the CDR3 is TGTGCCAGCAGCGAGGGACAGGGTTACCACGAGCAGTACTTC.

The rearrangement links TRBV12-2 to TRBJ1-6; the DNA was not used to check the table's D call, TRBD1. TRBV12-2 is a known pseudogene. This CDR3 has 14 amino acids. The CDR3 DNA reads as TGTGCAAGAGGGGGGAAAGGGGACAGATCACCCCTCCACTTT. The encoded protein is CARGGKGDRSPLHF.

This clone was detected once. The J gene is TRBJ2-5, the V gene TRBV18; D remains ambiguous. The V gene's germline CDR1 is KGHSH and CDR2 LQKENI. The CDR3 has 15 amino acids. Trimming removed 3 bases at V and 2 bases at J, with 13 bases between. In DNA, the CDR3 is TGTGCCAGCTCACCTAGGCCGGGTCAACAAGAGACCCAGTACTTC. Translated, it gives CASSPRPGQQETQYF.

The CDR3 DNA reads TGTGCCAGCAGCGGGGTTGGACAGGGGGCTTCCGGGGAGCTGTTTTTT. Its protein is CASSGVGQGASGELFF. This chain connects TRBV9 to TRBJ2-2; TRBD1 matches 11 bases. CDR3 length: 16 amino acids. Germline assignment: CDR1 SGDLS and CDR2 YYNGEE. Trimming at V came to 3 bases and at J to 6 bases, leaving 7 bases not matched to a gene. Based on the CDR3 plus reference TRBV9 and TRBJ2-2, the full variable domain is DSGVTQTPKHLITATGQRVTLRCSPRSGDLSVYWYQQSLDQGLQFLIQYYNGEERAKGNILERFSAQQFPDLHSELNLSSLELGDSALYFCASSGVGQGASGELFFGEGSRLTVL.

This chain joins TRBV6-5 and TRBJ1-1; 9 bases line up with TRBD1. There are 12 residues in the CDR3. Trimming took 5 bases from V and 11 from J; bases not matched to a gene: 6. Germline V CDR1 and CDR2: MNHEY, SVGAGI. The chain's CDR3 is CASSRTGGAAFF. The DNA of the CDR3 is TGTGCCAGCAGTCGTACAGGGGGCGCGGCTTTCTTT.

J is TRBJ1-1 and V is TRBV18; D might be TRBD1 (6 bases). Per germline, CDR1 KGHSH and CDR2 LQKENI. V lost 6 bases and J lost 8, with 16 bases in between. This CDR3 contains 13 residues. CDR3 loop: CASSPIQDSEAFF. The CDR3 DNA reads as TGTGCCAGCTCCCCGATCCAGGACAGCGAAGCTTTCTTT. The full variable domain, in which reference TRBV18 and TRBJ1-1 provide the parts outside the CDR3, is NAGVMQNPRHLVRRRGQEARLRCSPMKGHSHVYWYRQLPEEGLKFMVYLQKENIIDESGMPKERFSAEFPKEGPSILRIQQVVRGDSAAYFCASSPIQDSEAFFGQGTRLTVV.

In this sample, this clone turned up once. The rearrangement joins TRBV29-1 to TRBJ2-5; possibly TRBD2 for D (6 bases). Trimming pared 4 bases from V and 5 bases from J, leaving 11 bases between. This CDR3 comprises 12 residues. Germline CDR1 and CDR2: SQVTM and ANQGSEA. DNA for the CDR3: TGCAGCGTTGTTAAGGGGAGGGAGACCCAGTACTTC. Translation gives CSVVKGRETQYF. Drawing the rest from reference TRBV29-1 and TRBJ2-5, the complete variable domain is SAVISQKPSRDICQRGTSLTIQCQVDSQVTMMFWYRQQPGQSLTLIATANQGSEATYESGFVIDKFPISRPNLTFSTLTVSNMSPEDSSIYLCSVVKGRETQYFGPGTRLLVL.

This chain joins TRBV24-1 and TRBJ1-5; weak D call: TRBD1 (5 bases). V dropped 0 bases and J dropped 9 bases, with 14 bases sitting between them. Germline V gene sequence: CDR1 KGHDR, CDR2 SFDVKD. The CDR3 totals 15 residues. CDR3 coding DNA: TGTGCCACCAGTGATTTGCGCACCAAAACAGGGCCCCAGCATTTT. It encodes CATSDLRTKTGPQHF.